This T cell receptor beta chain is drawn from a study of T cell responses to AZD1222 COVID-19 vaccine. The table came from immunoSEQ multiplex PCR; TCRdb's copy has only in-frame clones and leaves some out. The sample records under 100,000 clones, over 80% being singletons. Germline V gene lookup returns CDR1 LNHDA and CDR2 SQIVND (reference sequence). The V and J ends lost 3 bases and 9 bases respectively, with 15 bases between them. The CDR3 sequence is 14 residues long. Sample: peripheral blood, taken on day 0 of AZD1222 vaccination. This receptor was obtained from an adult in good health. V and J are TRBV19 and TRBJ1-5; no firm D call. The CDR3 reads CASSIGVPTGPQHF. The CDR3 DNA follows: TGTGCCAGTAGTATTGGGGTCCCAACGGGGCCCCAGCATTTT.